This TCR beta chain was captured by sequencing in a study of T cell repertoires in breast cancer. Study summary: Breast cancer patients gave tumors, lymph nodes and blood; healthy donors gave blood.

This clonotype was seen just once. Germline and junction disagree at one end, which may indicate a read error. Blocking oligonucleotides added to a second nested PCR suppressed unpaired genes. TCRdb ran MiXCR on the emulsion pairing reads and lists one entry per CDR3 protein. The profile shows roughly 39,000 distinct CDR3 sequences, about 48% of them singletons. The expanded emulsion RT-PCR method captured paired alpha and beta chains from CD8+ T cells. Source material: CD8+ T cells. The TCR sequence derives from a pool of human donors with breast cancer or a healthy control (not recorded which).

The CDR3 DNA is TGTGCCAGCAGTGAAGGAATGGGCGGCTACGAGCAGTACTTT. This sequence encodes CASSEGMGGYEQYF. V and J are TRBV6-1 and TRBJ2-7; D is ambiguous. The CDR3 extends over 14 amino acids. Germline V lookup: CDR1 MNHNS, CDR2 SASEGT.